A selection of T cell receptor beta chains follows, all from one sample in a study of blood T cell repertoires in COVID-19. The data were produced by immunoSEQ multiplex PCR, yet TCRdb's version contains in-frame clones alone and is incomplete. This sample yields around 86,000 clones, of which 75% to 85% are seen a single time; under 35% belongs to the top ten. Sequencing was performed on peripheral blood. Source of these receptors: an elderly woman with acute or convalescent COVID-19. Each CDR3 is given with its conserved first and last residue. Each record gives: clone size, V gene, D gene, J gene, CDR3 protein, CDR3 DNA. A D gene is named only where the DNA matches it firmly. Size is stated for part of the rows, as once, few or many counts, or as a class when the clone is expanded.

-	TRBV5-6	TRBD2	TRBJ2-7	CASSLALVGGMSYEQYF	TGTGCCAGCAGCCTGGCTCTGGTGGGGGGGATGTCCTACGAGCAGTACTTC
-	TRBV27	-	TRBJ2-7	CASRPLGGSYEQYF	TGTGCCAGCAGACCCCTGGGAGGATCCTACGAGCAGTACTTC
-	TRBV4-1	TRBD2	TRBJ2-2	CASSQDPSGVGGELFF	TGCGCCAGCAGCCAAGACCCGAGCGGGGTGGGCGGGGAGCTGTTTTTT
-	TRBV7-2	TRBD2	TRBJ2-7	CASTQQREGLQYF	TGTGCCAGCACTCAACAGCGGGAGGGCCTCCAGTACTTC
once	TRBV7-3	TRBD2	TRBJ2-1	CASSRSGEYNEQFF	TGTGCCAGCAGCCGTAGCGGGGAATACAATGAGCAGTTCTTC
-	TRBV6-5	TRBD1	TRBJ2-7	CASRRQGAFYEQYF	TGTGCCAGCAGGCGACAGGGGGCGTTCTACGAGCAGTACTTC
-	TRBV28	TRBD1	TRBJ2-3	CASTQTGTASTDTQYF	TGTGCCAGCACCCAAACCGGGACAGCTAGCACAGATACGCAGTATTTT
-	TRBV7-2	TRBD2	TRBJ2-7	CASSPLASGRFTSYEQYF	TGTGCCAGCAGCCCGTTGGCTAGCGGGAGATTTACCTCCTACGAGCAGTACTTC
-	TRBV6-5	TRBD1	TRBJ2-7	CASRKDRAVRDEQYF	TGTGCCAGCAGGAAAGACAGGGCGGTACGCGACGAGCAGTACTTC
once	TRBV7-8	TRBD2	TRBJ2-1	CASRPGLTVKMEQFF	TGTGCCAGCCGACCGGGACTAACCGTGAAAATGGAGCAGTTCTTC
-	TRBV7-9	TRBD2	TRBJ2-7	CASTPGGAHEQYF	TGTGCCAGCACCCCGGGGGGGGCACACGAGCAGTACTTC
-	TRBV18	TRBD1	TRBJ1-5	CASSPDRGNQPQHF	TGTGCCAGCTCACCGGACAGGGGGAATCAGCCCCAGCATTTT
-	TRBV19	-	TRBJ1-2	CASSLPPTRGYTF	TGTGCCAGTAGTCTCCCCCCCACAAGAGGCTACACCTTC
-	TRBV5-1	TRBD1	TRBJ2-5	CASSLRTGEGQETQYF	TGCGCCAGCAGCTTAAGGACAGGGGAAGGTCAAGAGACCCAGTACTTC
-	TRBV29-1	TRBD1	TRBJ2-3	CSGQGDTQYF	TGCAGCGGACAGGGAGATACGCAGTATTTT
-	TRBV28	-	TRBJ2-2	CASSRYGEGELFF	TGTGCCAGCAGTAGATACGGGGAGGGGGAGCTGTTTTTT
-	TRBV6-5	TRBD1	TRBJ2-3	CASSPRGRGTDTQYF	TGTGCCAGCAGTCCCAGGGGGCGAGGCACAGATACGCAGTATTTT
-	TRBV3-1/TRBV3-2	-	TRBJ1-5	CASSHGGGSQPQHF	TGTGCCAGCAGCCACGGGGGAGGGTCTCAGCCCCAGCATTTT
-	TRBV19	TRBD1	TRBJ1-1	CASSRNREGANTEAFF	TGTGCCAGTAGCCGCAACCGGGAGGGGGCGAACACTGAAGCTTTCTTT
-	TRBV3-1/TRBV3-2	-	TRBJ1-2	CASSQGWQGDYGYTF	TGTGCCAGCAGCCAAGGTTGGCAGGGCGACTATGGCTACACCTTC
-	TRBV10-1	-	TRBJ2-3	CASSESSTDTQYF	TGCGCCAGCAGTGAATCCTCCACAGATACGCAGTATTTT
once	TRBV19	TRBD2	TRBJ2-5	CASSRTSGRAVETQYF	TGTGCCAGTAGTAGAACTAGCGGGAGGGCCGTGGAGACCCAGTACTTC
few	TRBV14	-	TRBJ2-2	CASSSQVQSTGELFF	TGTGCCAGCAGCTCGCAGGTACAGAGCACCGGGGAGCTGTTTTTT
-	TRBV14	-	TRBJ2-4	CASSQGLTRAKNIQYF	TGTGCCAGCAGCCAAGGACTCACCCGAGCCAAAAACATTCAGTACTTC
-	TRBV6-5	TRBD1	TRBJ1-2	CASRGQGIYGYTF	TGTGCCAGCAGAGGACAGGGGATCTATGGCTACACCTTC
-	TRBV7-2	-	TRBJ2-1	CASSLDAQVNEQFF	TGTGCCAGCAGCTTAGATGCACAAGTGAATGAGCAGTTCTTC
-	TRBV5-5	TRBD1	TRBJ2-7	CASSLGPDRERYEQYF	TGTGCCAGCAGCTTGGGGCCGGACAGGGAACGCTACGAGCAGTACTTC
-	TRBV28	TRBD2	TRBJ2-3	CASRQAGYETDTQYF	TGTGCCAGCAGACAAGCGGGATATGAGACAGATACGCAGTATTTT
-	TRBV6-5	TRBD2	TRBJ2-1	CASRLAGPYNEQFF	TGTGCCAGCAGACTAGCGGGACCCTACAATGAGCAGTTCTTC
-	TRBV6-2/TRBV6-3	-	TRBJ1-2	CASSSGSRFYGYTF	TGTGCCAGCAGTTCGGGGTCCCGATTCTATGGCTACACCTTC
-	TRBV19	TRBD1	TRBJ2-6	CASIERDRYRSGANVLTF	TGTGCCAGTATCGAACGGGACAGATACCGCTCTGGGGCCAACGTCCTGACTTTC
-	TRBV3-1/TRBV3-2	-	TRBJ2-1	CASSHGEAVEQFF	TGTGCCAGCAGCCATGGGGAAGCGGTTGAGCAGTTCTTC
once	TRBV29-1	-	TRBJ2-3	CSVGRTGTDTQYF	TGCAGCGTTGGAAGAACAGGCACAGATACGCAGTATTTT
few	TRBV5-1	TRBD1	TRBJ1-1	CASKAGTGGMNTEAFF	TGCGCCAGTAAAGCCGGGACAGGGGGCATGAACACTGAAGCTTTCTTT
once	TRBV29-1	-	TRBJ1-1	CSVDSLMNTEAFF	TGCAGCGTCGACAGCTTAATGAACACTGAAGCTTTCTTT
-	TRBV6-1	-	TRBJ1-2	CASSEARSGRGIAGYTF	TGTGCCAGCAGTGAAGCGCGGTCAGGCAGGGGAATTGCAGGCTACACCTTC
few	TRBV19	-	TRBJ1-2	CASRDTDNYGYTF	TGTGCCAGCCGGGACACCGATAACTATGGCTACACCTTC
-	TRBV15	-	TRBJ2-5	CATSRDRETQYF	TGTGCCACCAGCAGAGATCGGGAGACCCAGTACTTC
-	TRBV28	TRBD2	TRBJ2-2	CASSLGSSGNTGELFF	TGTGCCAGCAGTTTAGGGTCTAGCGGGAACACCGGGGAGCTGTTTTTT
-	TRBV3-1/TRBV3-2	-	TRBJ2-3	CASSQDLGATTDTQYF	TGTGCCAGCAGCCAAGACCTAGGAGCGACCACAGATACGCAGTATTTT
few	TRBV2	-	TRBJ1-1	CASSGQGQNTEAFF	TGTGCCAGCAGTGGGCAGGGGCAGAACACTGAAGCTTTCTTT
-	TRBV7-2	-	TRBJ1-3	CASSLDNGGNTIYF	TGTGCCAGCAGCTTAGACAACGGGGGAAACACCATATATTTT
-	TRBV5-1	TRBD1	TRBJ2-5	CASSLEVTGQETQYF	TGCGCCAGCAGCTTGGAAGTGACAGGGCAAGAGACCCAGTACTTC
-	TRBV11-2	TRBD1	TRBJ1-3	CASSSRTGAGNTIYF	TGTGCCAGCAGCTCCAGGACAGGGGCTGGAAACACCATATATTTT
-	TRBV6-4	-	TRBJ2-7	CASRASAYYEQYF	TGTGCCAGCAGGGCTAGCGCATACTACGAGCAGTACTTC